Presented here are 7 T cell receptor beta chains from one specimen sequenced in a study of human T cells and chemical hapten exposure. MiXCR, applied by TCRdb to the 5' RACE reads, yields one record per CDR3 protein. The repertoire consists of some 150,000 distinct CDR3 sequences, with 3.5% to 5% occurring once and the leading ten covering over 1.2%. Unfractionated whole blood yielded total RNA. These receptors originate from a female donor in good health.

The table lists this clonotype with many counts. CDR3 sequence (DNA): TGTGCCAGCAGCCCCGTCGGCGCTTCAGGCGCAGGACAGCCCCAGCATTTT. It translates to CASSPVGASGAGQPQHF. The chain uses TRBV4-2 and TRBJ1-5, with D unresolved. Germline V gene lookup returns CDR1 LGHNA and CDR2 YNFKEQ. The CDR3 has 17 residues. Trimming took 4 bases from V and 7 from J, leaving 23 bases between them.

A single count supports this clonotype. One base away lies a much larger clone, so this may be a sequencing read error. V usage is TRBV12-5 and J usage is TRBJ1-3, with D maybe TRBD1 (5 bases). Trimming took 2 bases from V and 2 from J, leaving 10 bases between them. This CDR3 is built from 15 residues. Germline CDR1 LGHNT, CDR2 FRNRAP. The CDR3: CASGLKGCAGNTIYF. Here the CDR3 DNA reads TGTGCTAGTGGTTTGAAGGGGTGCGCTGGAAACACCATATATTTT.

This clonotype showed up many times. The V gene is TRBV4-3, the J gene TRBJ2-6; D is uncertain. This CDR3 region has 16 residues. Per the germline V gene, CDR1 is LGHNA and CDR2 is YSLEER. The V end lost 0 bases, the J end lost 3 bases, and 9 bases lay between the germline ends. CDR3 DNA sequence: TGCGCCAGCAGCCAAGATGCGGTAGGTGGGGCCAACGTCCTGACTTTC. This translates into CASSQDAVGGANVLTF.

This clonotype came up many times. This chain joins TRBV24-1 and TRBJ1-5; D is possibly TRBD1 (5 bases). The CDR3 is made up of 16 amino acids. Germline CDR1 and CDR2: KGHDR and SFDVKD. The V end lost 9 bases, the J end lost 6 bases, and 23 bases lay between the germline ends. CDR3 sequence (DNA): TGTGCCACCCGCCGCTGGTCCCAGGGTTCGTGTCAGCCCCAGCATTTT. It specifies CATRRWSQGSCQPQHF.

This clonotype was counted many times. The genes are TRBV7-3 and TRBJ1-6; D ambiguous. Trimming cost V 1 base and J 6 bases, with 4 bases left between them. Germline-derived CDR1 and CDR2 are SGHTA and FQGTGA. The length of the CDR3 is 13 residues. CDR3 region: CASSLSSNSPLHF. DNA of the CDR3: TGTGCCAGCAGCTTAAGTAGTAATTCACCCCTCCACTTT.

There are many counts of this clonotype. The chain couples TRBV29-1 to TRBJ1-1; D is ambiguous. Germline assignment: CDR1 SQVTM and CDR2 ANQGSEA. The CDR3 totals 14 residues. Trimming took 3 bases from V and 0 from J, leaving 11 bases between them. The DNA of the CDR3 is TGCAGCGTTGAGGGGTCGGCCCTGAACACTGAAGCTTTCTTT. Protein sequence: CSVEGSALNTEAFF.

This clonotype was seen ten or more times. The rearrangement links TRBV20-1 to TRBJ1-1; no clear D gene. This CDR3 has 12 residues. CDR1 and CDR2 (germline): DFQATT, SNEGSKA (reference sequence). The V end was cut by 5 bases, the J end by 2 bases, with 9 bases between. The CDR3 is CSAAQENTEAFF. CDR3 sequence (DNA): TGCAGTGCTGCCCAGGAAAACACTGAAGCTTTCTTT.